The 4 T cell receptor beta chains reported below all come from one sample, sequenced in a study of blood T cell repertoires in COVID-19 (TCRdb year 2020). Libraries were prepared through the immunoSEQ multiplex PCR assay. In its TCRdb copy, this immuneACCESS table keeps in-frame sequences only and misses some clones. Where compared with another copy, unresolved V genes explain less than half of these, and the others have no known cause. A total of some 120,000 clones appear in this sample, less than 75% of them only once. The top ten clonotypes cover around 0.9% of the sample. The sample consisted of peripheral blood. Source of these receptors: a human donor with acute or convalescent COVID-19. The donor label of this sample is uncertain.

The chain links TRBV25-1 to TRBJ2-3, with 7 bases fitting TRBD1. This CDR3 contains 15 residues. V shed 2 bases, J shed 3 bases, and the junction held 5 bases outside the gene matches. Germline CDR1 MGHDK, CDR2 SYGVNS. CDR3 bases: TGTGCCAGCAGTGAAACGTGGGACAGAACAGATACGCAGTATTTT. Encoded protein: CASSETWDRTDTQYF.

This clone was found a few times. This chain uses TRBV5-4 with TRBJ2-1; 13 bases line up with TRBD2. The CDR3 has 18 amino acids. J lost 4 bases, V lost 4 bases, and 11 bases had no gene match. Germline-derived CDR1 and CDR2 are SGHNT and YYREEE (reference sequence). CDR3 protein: CASSPRTSGSWTYNEQFF. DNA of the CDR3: TGTGCCAGCAGCCCTCGGACTAGCGGGAGTTGGACGTACAATGAGCAGTTCTTC.

The DNA of the CDR3 is TGCGCCAGCAGGCCGGGACAGGGGAGAACAGATACGCAGTATTTT. It translates to CASRPGQGRTDTQYF. The chain links TRBV5-1 to TRBJ2-3, with 10 bases lining up with TRBD1. Looked up from germline, CDR1 is SGHRS and CDR2 is YFSETQ. Trimming removed 5 bases from V and 3 bases from J; junction bases left unmatched: 6. This CDR3 has 15 residues.

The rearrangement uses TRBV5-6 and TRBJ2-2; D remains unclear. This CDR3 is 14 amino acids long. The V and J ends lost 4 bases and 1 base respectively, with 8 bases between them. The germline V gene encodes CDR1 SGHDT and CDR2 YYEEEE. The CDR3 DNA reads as TGTGCCAGCAGCCTCACAAGGAACACCGGGGAGCTGTTTTTT. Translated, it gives CASSLTRNTGELFF.